Following are 5 T cell receptor beta chains from one sample sequenced in a study of technical replicates of blood from several donors. TCRdb's copy holds only in-frame clones and misses some; the assay was immunoSEQ multiplex PCR. Of around 84,000 clones listed, more than 95% are singletons. The sequenced sample was T cells isolated from PBMCs. These TCRs come from a human donor in good health.

V usage is TRBV7-2 and J usage is TRBJ2-7; tentative D call: TRBD1 (6 bases). The CDR3 extends over 14 amino acids. The germline V gene has CDR1 SGHTA and CDR2 FQGNSA. Between the trimmed V and J ends, which lost 3 bases and 2 bases, there was a span of 11 bases. The CDR3 nucleotides are TGTGCCAGCAGCTTTTTCGGGACAACCTACGAGCAGTACTTC. Translation: CASSFFGTTYEQYF.

J is TRBJ2-1 and V is TRBV5-1; 7 positions match TRBD1. The CDR3 contains 16 residues. V dropped 2 bases and J dropped 3; count of bases not matched to a gene: 8. Germline CDR1 SGHRS, CDR2 YFSETQ. The CDR3 DNA reads as TGCGCCAGCAGCTTACAGGGGAGCGCAAGCTACAATGAGCAGTTCTTC. This codes for CASSLQGSASYNEQFF. Based on the CDR3 plus reference TRBV5-1 and TRBJ2-1, the full variable domain is KAGVTQTPRYLIKTRGQQVTLSCSPISGHRSVSWYQQTPGQGLQFLFEYFSETQRNKGNFPGRFSGRQFSNSRSEMNVSTLELGDSALYLCASSLQGSASYNEQFFGPGTRLTVL.

The chain has TRBV7-2 and TRBJ2-7, with 8 bases aligning to TRBD2. Per the germline V gene, CDR1 is SGHTA and CDR2 is FQGNSA. CDR3 size: 14 residues. V was pared by 6 bases and J by 7 bases, with 11 bases of the junction left unmatched. The CDR3 is CASSFSGGDGEQYF. CDR3 sequence (DNA): TGTGCCAGCAGTTTTTCGGGGGGGGATGGTGAGCAGTACTTC.

The chain joins TRBV7-7 to TRBJ2-7, with a possible D match to TRBD1 (6 bases). The germline CDR1 and CDR2 sequences are SSHAT and FNYEAQ (reference sequence). V was shortened by 4 bases and J by 2 bases, with 12 bases between the two germline ends. There are 14 residues in the CDR3. In nucleotides, the CDR3 is TGTGCCAGCAGCTACACCGGGACAACCTACGAGCAGTACTTC. Translated: CASSYTGTTYEQYF.

The J gene is TRBJ1-1, the V gene TRBV9, with 7 nucleotides matching TRBD1. With V trimmed by 0 bases and J by 8 bases, 10 bases remained unmatched. The V gene's germline CDR1 is SGDLS and CDR2 YYNGEE. This CDR3 is built from 15 residues. The CDR3 DNA follows: TGTGCCAGCAGCGTAGTCCCCCGGGACAGACACGAAGCTTTCTTT. Translating gives CASSVVPRDRHEAFF.